These 30 T cell receptor beta chains share one sample of origin, sequenced in a study of cytomegalovirus exposure and HLA in healthy donors. Vbeta (60) and Jbeta (13) primers were used in the PCR. Method: immunoSEQ multiplex PCR; TCRdb's copy keeps in-frame clones and lacks some. The table lists 120,000 or so clones, over 80% of them singletons. Material: PBMCs. All receptors derive from a man in his fifties or sixties in good health and CMV-seronegative.

This clone has a handful of counts. The CDR3 DNA reads as TGTGCCAGCAGGCCGGGGGGCTCTGGGGCCAACGTCCTGACTTTC. This sequence encodes CASRPGGSGANVLTF. This chain uses TRBV6-4 with TRBJ2-6, with 7 bases matching TRBD2. Germline CDR1 and CDR2: MRHNA and SNTAGT. The CDR3 sequence is 15 residues long. J lost 0 bases, V lost 6 bases, and 2 bases had no gene match.

The chain couples TRBV6-5 to TRBJ1-1; D is unresolved. Germline V lookup: CDR1 MNHEY, CDR2 SVGAGI. The CDR3 is made up of 14 amino acids. V lost 6 bases and J 4 bases, leaving 15 bases between the germline ends. The CDR3 DNA is TGTGCCAGCAGCCGCGTTGGGCTGGGCACTGAAGCTTTCTTT. Translated: CASSRVGLGTEAFF.

J is TRBJ1-2 and V is TRBV5-1, with a possible D match to TRBD1 (6 bases). Trimming took off 1 base at V and 7 bases at J, with 17 bases between the two ends. This CDR3 comprises 15 residues. Germline V CDR1 and CDR2: SGHRS, YFSETQ. The CDR3 DNA reads TGCGCCAGCAGCTTGTCGGGGAGGGGGGCCCGTGGCTACACCTTC. As protein: CASSLSGRGARGYTF. The complete variable domain, with remaining parts taken from reference TRBV5-1 and TRBJ1-2, reads KAGVTQTPRYLIKTRGQQVTLSCSPISGHRSVSWYQQTPGQGLQFLFEYFSETQRNKGNFPGRFSGRQFSNSRSEMNVSTLELGDSALYLCASSLSGRGARGYTFGSGTRLTVV.

This rearrangement joins TRBV11-1 to TRBJ2-3; TRBD2 matches at 12 bases. The germline CDR1 and CDR2 sequences are SGHAT and FQDESV (reference sequence). The CDR3 totals 15 residues. V lost 7 bases, J lost 0 bases, and 2 bases stayed unmatched. CDR3 bases: TGTGCCAGCAATGGACTAGCGGGGAGCACAGATACGCAGTATTTT. This sequence encodes CASNGLAGSTDTQYF. The full variable domain, in which reference TRBV11-1 and TRBJ2-3 provide the parts outside the CDR3, is EAEVAQSPRYKITEKSQAVAFWCDPISGHATLYWYRQILGQGPELLVQFQDESVVDDSQLPKDRFSAERLKGVDSTLKIQPAELGDSAMYLCASNGLAGSTDTQYFGPGTRLTVL.

The V call is TRBV29-1, the J call TRBJ2-2; D gene unclear. Germline V lookup: CDR1 SQVTM, CDR2 ANQGSEA. The CDR3 runs to 14 residues. V was cut by 8 bases and J by 1 base, with 14 bases left in between. The CDR3 loop is CSTALNGNTGELFF. In DNA, the CDR3 is TGCAGCACCGCACTTAACGGGAACACCGGGGAGCTGTTTTTT.

This clone appeared a single time. V usage is TRBV9 and J usage is TRBJ2-1, with D perhaps TRBD2 (6 bases). The germline V gene encodes CDR1 SGDLS and CDR2 YYNGEE. V shed 0 bases and J shed 4 bases, with 11 bases lying between them. The CDR3 is made up of 15 amino acids. The DNA of the CDR3 is TGTGCCAGCAGCGTAGGAATGGGACTTTACAATGAGCAGTTCTTC. This translates into CASSVGMGLYNEQFF.

The chain combines TRBV10-3 with TRBJ1-1, with 7 bases fitting TRBD1. This CDR3 contains 18 residues. Per germline, CDR1 ENHRY and CDR2 SYGVKD. V gave up 0 bases and J gave up 0 bases; unmatched junction bases: 10. The CDR3 region is CAISESPTGLMMNTEAFF. As DNA, the CDR3 is TGTGCCATCAGTGAGTCACCGACAGGGCTCATGATGAACACTGAAGCTTTCTTT.

V gene TRBV9 combines with J gene TRBJ2-3; 8 bases fit TRBD1. V lost 0 bases and J lost 1; bases outside the gene matches: 7. CDR1 is SGDLS, CDR2 YYNGEE, per germline. The CDR3 loop spans 17 amino acids. The CDR3 sequence is CASSVDVRGLGTDTQYF. The CDR3 region has the DNA TGTGCCAGCAGCGTAGATGTCAGGGGGCTTGGCACAGATACGCAGTATTTT. Looking up the rest from reference TRBV9 and TRBJ2-3 gives the full variable domain: DSGVTQTPKHLITATGQRVTLRCSPRSGDLSVYWYQQSLDQGLQFLIQYYNGEERAKGNILERFSAQQFPDLHSELNLSSLELGDSALYFCASSVDVRGLGTDTQYFGPGTRLTVL.

The V and J genes are TRBV7-2 and TRBJ2-7; TRBD2 matches 7 bases. The V segment lost 0 bases and the J segment 0 bases; nucleotides outside the gene matches: 5. The germline gives CDR1 SGHTA, CDR2 FQGNSA. The CDR3 contains 16 residues. The DNA for the CDR3 is TGTGCCAGCAGCTTAGCCGGAGCTAGCGGCTCCTACGAGCAGTACTTC. Translated, it gives CASSLAGASGSYEQYF.

The V call is TRBV29-1, the J call TRBJ2-1, with 7 nucleotides matching TRBD1. The CDR3 is 11 residues long. CDR1 and CDR2 from the germline V gene are SQVTM and ANQGSEA. The V gene end was trimmed by 8 bases and the J gene end by 7 bases; junction bases not matched to a gene: 5. CDR3 coding DNA: TGCAGCCATTCCAGGGGGAATGAGCAGTTCTTC. Protein: CSHSRGNEQFF.

This clone showed up just a few times. This chain joins TRBV9 and TRBJ1-5, with TRBD1 matching 8 bases. CDR3 length: 14 amino acids. Per germline, CDR1 SGDLS and CDR2 YYNGEE. The V gene end was trimmed by 4 bases and the J gene end by 7 bases; junction bases not matched to a gene: 7. The CDR3 is CASSPGQGRQPQHF. As DNA, the CDR3 is TGTGCCAGCAGCCCCGGACAGGGAAGGCAGCCCCAGCATTTT.

V usage is TRBV10-3 and J usage is TRBJ1-1, with 7 positions matching TRBD1. The CDR3 loop spans 12 amino acids. Looked up from germline, CDR1 is ENHRY and CDR2 is SYGVKD. The V and J ends lost 10 bases and 3 bases, in that order; junction bases with no gene match: 5. CDR3 protein: CATAQGDTEAFF. The CDR3 nucleotides read TGTGCCACAGCCCAGGGGGACACTGAAGCTTTCTTT.

The chain uses TRBV28 and TRBJ2-5, with TRBD1 matching over 10 bases. Germline loops: CDR1 MDHEN, CDR2 SYDVKM. The CDR3 loop spans 15 amino acids. V dropped 4 bases and J dropped 3; count of bases not matched to a gene: 5. The CDR3 coding sequence is TGTGCCAGCAGTTCCTCCGGGACAGGGGAAGAGACCCAGTACTTC. It codes for CASSSSGTGEETQYF.

The rearrangement links TRBV6-1 to TRBJ2-7; perhaps TRBD1 as D (6 bases). The V gene's germline CDR1 is MNHNS and CDR2 SASEGT. V was trimmed by 3 bases and J by 1 base, leaving 10 bases between them. The CDR3 is made up of 14 amino acids. CDR3 protein: CASSDMDSSYEQYF. The CDR3 nucleotides read TGTGCCAGCAGTGACATGGACAGTTCCTACGAGCAGTACTTC.

V gene TRBV29-1 combines with J gene TRBJ1-3; D is ambiguous. The length of the CDR3 is 11 residues. V was pared by 7 bases and J by 6 bases, with 10 bases between. In germline, CDR1 is SQVTM, CDR2 ANQGSEA. CDR3 sequence: CSAVDLNTIYF. CDR3 bases: TGCAGCGCCGTCGACTTAAACACCATATATTTT.

In its sample, this clone was seen a few times. The chain employs TRBV5-6 and TRBJ1-3; 8 bases are shared with TRBD1. Trimming at V came to 3 bases and at J to 2 bases, leaving 7 bases not matched to a gene. CDR3 length equals 16 residues. Germline values: CDR1 SGHDT, CDR2 YYEEEE. CDR3 in DNA: TGTGCCAGCAGCTCGTGGGGACAGGCCCCTGGAAACACCATATATTTT. It is translated as CASSSWGQAPGNTIYF.

The rearrangement uses TRBV18 and TRBJ2-7; D might be TRBD2 (6 bases). This CDR3 contains 14 residues. The germline gives CDR1 KGHSH, CDR2 LQKENI. Trimming cost V 1 base and J 7 bases, with 14 bases left between them. The CDR3 nucleotides are TGTGCCAGCTCACCACTCCAACAGGAGGGTGAGCAGTACTTC. Translated: CASSPLQQEGEQYF.

This rearrangement joins TRBV28 to TRBJ1-3, with a tentative D call TRBD1 (5 bases). This CDR3 region has 17 residues. V was clipped by 5 bases and J by 0 bases, with 17 bases between them. Per germline, CDR1 MDHEN and CDR2 SYDVKM. The CDR3 DNA follows: TGTGCCAGCAGTCCATCCCCCGCAGGGAACTCTGGAAACACCATATATTTT. This encodes CASSPSPAGNSGNTIYF.

The chain joins TRBV27 to TRBJ2-2; D may be TRBD1 (5 bases). Germline V CDR1 and CDR2: MNHEY, SMNVEV (reference sequence). The CDR3 has 14 residues. V was cut by 5 bases and J by 7 bases, with 14 bases left in between. This CDR3 reads CASSMRQSGGELFF. The CDR3 DNA follows: TGTGCCAGCAGTATGAGACAGAGTGGCGGGGAGCTGTTTTTT.

This clone appeared a few times. The V call is TRBV5-1, the J call TRBJ2-7, with D unclear. The V end lost 0 bases, the J end lost 2 bases, and 9 bases lay between the germline ends. From germline, CDR1 is SGHRS and CDR2 YFSETQ. The CDR3 is 14 amino acids. The CDR3 here is CASSLDGSAYEQYF. In DNA form, the CDR3 reads TGCGCCAGCAGCTTGGATGGCTCCGCCTACGAGCAGTACTTC. The complete variable domain, with remaining parts taken from reference TRBV5-1 and TRBJ2-7, reads KAGVTQTPRYLIKTRGQQVTLSCSPISGHRSVSWYQQTPGQGLQFLFEYFSETQRNKGNFPGRFSGRQFSNSRSEMNVSTLELGDSALYLCASSLDGSAYEQYFGPGTRLTVT.

The gene calls are TRBV7-2 and TRBJ1-2; D is unclear. V shed 3 bases and J shed 4 bases, with 3 bases lying between them. Germline CDR1 and CDR2: SGHTA and FQGNSA. CDR3 length: 11 residues. The CDR3 sequence: CASSFSYGYTF. The CDR3 DNA follows: TGTGCCAGCAGCTTTAGCTATGGCTACACCTTC.

The chain combines TRBV29-1 with TRBJ2-3; 7 nucleotides match TRBD1. There are 13 residues in the CDR3. V trimming: 2 bases; J trimming: 3 bases; junction bases outside the gene matches: 2. Germline V gives CDR1 SQVTM, CDR2 ANQGSEA. DNA for the CDR3: TGCAGCGTTGAATTGACAGGGACAGATACGCAGTATTTT. This codes for CSVELTGTDTQYF.

The chain is built from TRBV4-1 and TRBJ1-2, with TRBD1 as a possible D gene (5 bases). V was pared by 4 bases and J by 4 bases, with 13 bases between. Germline loops: CDR1 MGHRA, CDR2 YSYEKL. This CDR3 spans 14 amino acids. CDR3 DNA sequence: TGCGCCAGCAGCCCTTCGACAGTAACCTATGGCTACACCTTC. It is translated as CASSPSTVTYGYTF.

This chain uses TRBV5-6 with TRBJ2-5, with D maybe TRBD1 (6 bases). Germline CDR1 and CDR2: SGHDT and YYEEEE. This CDR3 is built from 14 residues. Trimming stripped 2 bases from V and 4 bases from J, with 12 bases between. In DNA form, the CDR3 reads TGTGCCAGCAGCTTTGGGCAGGGGAGAGAGACCCAGTACTTC. Protein: CASSFGQGRETQYF.

With regard to this clone: Germline and junction disagree at one end, which may indicate a read error. V is TRBV5-1 and J is TRBJ1-6; TRBD1 agrees at 8 bases. The CDR3 runs 16 residues. Germline V gene sequence: CDR1 SGHRS, CDR2 YFSETQ. The CDR3 protein is CASSLAGGQGNPPLHF. The CDR3 DNA reads TGCGCCAGCAGCTTGGCCGGTGGACAGGGTAATCCACCCCTCCACTTT.

Notes on this clone: At one boundary the junction diverges from the germline segment, which might be a read error. The chain recombines TRBV9 with TRBJ2-7; perhaps TRBD1 as D (6 bases). The CDR3 contains 15 residues. The germline CDR1 and CDR2 sequences are SGDLS and YYNGEE. The CDR3 spells CPSSVAPGVGYEQYF. CDR3 nucleotide sequence: TGTCCCAGCAGCGTAGCGCCAGGGGTGGGGTACGAGCAGTACTTC.

This sequence joins TRBV28 and TRBJ1-1; D might be TRBD1 (5 bases). The CDR3 has 17 residues. Germline V lookup: CDR1 MDHEN, CDR2 SYDVKM. Deletions cut 4 bases from V and 6 bases from J, with 24 bases between. CDR3 amino acids: CASSYPLGGVLSAEAFF. CDR3 coding DNA: TGTGCCAGCAGTTATCCCCTGGGGGGTGTCTTATCGGCTGAAGCTTTCTTT.

CDR3: CAGHNMGQNYNEQFF. The DNA of the CDR3 is TGTGCCGGACATAATATGGGACAGAATTACAATGAGCAGTTCTTC. The chain has TRBV5-4 and TRBJ2-1, with 7 bases matching TRBD1. The CDR3 has 15 residues. Germline CDR1 and CDR2: SGHNT and YYREEE (reference sequence). V lost 10 bases and J lost 4; bases outside the gene matches: 14.

The rearrangement joins TRBV4-1 to TRBJ2-7; D perhaps matches TRBD1 (6 bases). Between the trimmed V and J ends, which lost 1 base and 2 bases, there was a span of 12 bases. The CDR3 is 15 amino acids. Germline V CDR1 and CDR2: MGHRA, YSYEKL. The CDR3 here is CASSQGQAQPYEQYF. Written as DNA, the CDR3 is TGCGCCAGCAGCCAAGGACAGGCACAACCCTACGAGCAGTACTTC.

The J gene is TRBJ2-2, the V gene TRBV19, with D tentatively TRBD2 (6 bases). The CDR3 runs to 16 residues. The germline V and J ends were trimmed by 0 bases and 3 bases, with 11 bases remaining between them. Looked up from germline, CDR1 is LNHDA and CDR2 is SQIVND (reference sequence). This chain's CDR3 is CASSIDRDWDTGELFF. In DNA form, the CDR3 reads TGTGCCAGTAGTATAGATAGGGACTGGGACACCGGGGAGCTGTTTTTT. Full variable domain (remainder filled in from reference TRBV19 and TRBJ2-2): DGGITQSPKYLFRKEGQNVTLSCEQNLNHDAMYWYRQDPGQGLRLIYYSQIVNDFQKGDIAEGYSVSREKKESFPLTVTSAQKNPTAFYLCASSIDRDWDTGELFFGEGSRLTVL.